The rows below give T cell receptor beta chains drawn from one sample of a study of T cell changes during pregnancy in multiple sclerosis. TCRdb's copy holds only in-frame clones and misses some; the assay was immunoSEQ multiplex PCR. Of about 100,000 clones in the sample, 90% to 95% were seen once. The sequencing used peripheral blood, collected before pregnancy. These receptors came from a female donor with multiple sclerosis, enrolled in a pregnancy study. Both conserved end residues are part of each CDR3. Fields, in order: D gene, clone size, J gene, V gene, CDR3 DNA, CDR3 protein. D genes are given only for firm matches. Clone size, where shown, is once, few, many, or a class for clones that have expanded.

TRBD2,.,TRBJ2-5,TRBV6-1,TGTGCCAGCATAACCGGGGGGAGCTTAGAGACCCAGTACTTC,CASITGGSLETQYF
.,.,TRBJ2-5,TRBV21-1,TGTGCCAGCAGCAAAAGGAAGGGGCTTGGAGAGACCCAGTACTTC,CASSKRKGLGETQYF
.,.,TRBJ1-2,TRBV7-9,TGTGCCAGCACCCTCGACAGAAACTATGGCTACACCTTC,CASTLDRNYGYTF
TRBD1,.,TRBJ1-5,TRBV6-1,TGTGCCAGCAGCGAACAGGGGGCGCGTAGCAATCAGCCCCAGCATTTT,CASSEQGARSNQPQHF
.,.,TRBJ1-5,TRBV2,TGTGCCAGCAGTTCCAAGACAGCGATAGATCAGCCCCAGCATTTT,CASSSKTAIDQPQHF
.,.,TRBJ2-7,TRBV29-1,TGCAGCGTCGATACTGACATAGTCGGAGGCGAGCAGTACTTC,CSVDTDIVGGEQYF
TRBD2,.,TRBJ2-7,TRBV10-3,TGTGCCATCAGTGAGTTAGGACTAGACGACGAGCAGTACTTC,CAISELGLDDEQYF
.,.,TRBJ1-1,TRBV28,TGTGCCAGCAGTTACTTTTCAAGGCGGGACACTGAAGCTTTCTTT,CASSYFSRRDTEAFF
.,.,TRBJ2-3,TRBV5-1,TGCGCCAGCAGCTTAACTATATTCACAGATACGCAGTATTTT,CASSLTIFTDTQYF
.,.,TRBJ2-1,TRBV11-2,TGTGCCAGCAGCTTAGCCAGCAATGAGCAGTTCTTC,CASSLASNEQFF
TRBD1,.,TRBJ2-4,TRBV5-4,TGTGCCAGCAGCCCAAAGCAGGGGGCTGGCATTCAGTACTTC,CASSPKQGAGIQYF
.,.,TRBJ1-1,TRBV10-3,TGTGCCATCAGCAGGGGAACGCCGGCTGAAGCTTTCTTT,CAISRGTPAEAFF
.,.,TRBJ2-2,TRBV9,TGTGCCAGCAGCGTACCACAGGGCGGTGGCACCGGGGAGCTGTTTTTT,CASSVPQGGGTGELFF
.,.,TRBJ1-2,TRBV2,TGTGCCAGCAGCGTTTCCGGGAGCGGCTACACCTTC,CASSVSGSGYTF
TRBD2,.,TRBJ2-7,TRBV9,TGTGCCAGCAGCGTAGAACCGGGACTAGCAAACGAGCAGTACTTC,CASSVEPGLANEQYF
TRBD1,once,TRBJ1-1,TRBV28,TGTGCCAGCAGTTTAAACCAGGGGGTCACTGAAGCTTTCTTT,CASSLNQGVTEAFF
TRBD2,.,TRBJ2-1,TRBV6-1,TGTGCCAGCAGTGAAGGCTCTAGCGGAGTGCGTGAGCAGTTCTTC,CASSEGSSGVREQFF
.,.,TRBJ2-1,TRBV5-6,TGTGCCAGCAGCTTCGGACAGAGAAAACACAATGAGCAGTTCTTC,CASSFGQRKHNEQFF
.,.,TRBJ1-4,TRBV30,TGTGCCTGGGGAGGCCCTCCCAGCTATGAAAAACTGTTTTTT,CAWGGPPSYEKLFF
TRBD1,.,TRBJ2-5,TRBV27,TGTGCCAGCAGTTCCTCAGGGGGCGCTTCGCAAGAGACCCAGTACTTC,CASSSSGGASQETQYF
TRBD1,.,TRBJ1-1,TRBV25-1,TGTGCCAGCAGTGAGACAGGGTACGATGAAGCTTTCTTT,CASSETGYDEAFF
.,.,TRBJ2-2,TRBV30,TGTGCCTGGAGTGCCGTGGACAACCCAAACACCGGGGAGCTGTTTTTT,CAWSAVDNPNTGELFF
.,.,TRBJ2-7,TRBV7-9,TGTGCCAGCAGCTCCATCCCGGGGGAGCAGTACTTC,CASSSIPGEQYF
.,.,TRBJ1-5,TRBV7-8,TGTGCCAGCAGCGCTCACAGGGTTAGCAATCAGCCCCAGCATTTT,CASSAHRVSNQPQHF
TRBD2,few,TRBJ2-2,TRBV11-2,TGTGCCAGCAGCGCCACGGGAGGGCCTAACACCGGGGAGCTGTTTTTT,CASSATGGPNTGELFF
.,.,TRBJ2-7,TRBV5-1,TGCGCCAGCAGCCACGGGATCTTAGCGAGCTACGAGCAGTACTTC,CASSHGILASYEQYF
.,.,TRBJ2-5,TRBV5-1,TGCGCCAGCAGCTTAAGGGGGAACCAAGAGACCCAGTACTTC,CASSLRGNQETQYF
.,.,TRBJ1-4,TRBV4-3,TGCGCCAGCAGCCAAGTCACTCTTTCGGGGTTTGAAAAACTGTTTTTT,CASSQVTLSGFEKLFF
.,.,TRBJ2-3,TRBV7-7,TGTGCCAGCAGCTTAGGCCCCGGGACAACGGATACGCAGTATTTT,CASSLGPGTTDTQYF